The 20 T cell receptor beta chains below all came from one sample that was sequenced in a study of type 1 and type 2 diabetes patients. The PCR template was genomic DNA. Multiplex PCR with 30 forward and 13 reverse primers amplified the TCR beta CDR3. From the multiplex PCR reads, TCRdb called clonotypes with MiXCR, one entry per CDR3 protein. The table has 250,000 to 300,000 distinct CDR3 sequences, 40% to 50% seen once. Source material: peripheral blood mononuclear cells (PBMCs). All receptors derive from a man aged 18 to 30 with type 2 diabetes.

This chain joins TRBV7-2 and TRBJ2-5; TRBD2 agrees at 11 bases. Germline-derived CDR1 and CDR2 are SGHTA and FQGNSA. The ends lost 5 bases at V and 0 bases at J; junction bases unmatched: 5. This CDR3 region has 16 residues. The CDR3 DNA is TGTGCCAGCAGCAATTGGGGACTAGCGGACCAAGAGACCCAGTACTTC. The encoded protein is CASSNWGLADQETQYF.

In this sample, this clonotype turned up once. This chain links TRBV5-1 with TRBJ2-1, with 7 nucleotides matching TRBD2. Trimming cost V 1 base and J 7 bases; bases outside gene matches: 8. Germline V gene data show CDR1 as SGHRS and CDR2 as YFSETQ. This CDR3 region has 15 residues. CDR3 in amino acids: CASSLLHGGSNEQFF. In DNA, the CDR3 is TGCGCCAGCAGCTTGCTACACGGGGGGTCAAATGAGCAGTTCTTC. The full variable domain, in which reference TRBV5-1 and TRBJ2-1 provide the parts outside the CDR3, is KAGVTQTPRYLIKTRGQQVTLSCSPISGHRSVSWYQQTPGQGLQFLFEYFSETQRNKGNFPGRFSGRQFSNSRSEMNVSTLELGDSALYLCASSLLHGGSNEQFFGPGTRLTVL.

This clonotype was seen just once. The genes are TRBV27 and TRBJ1-2; the match to TRBD1 covers 9 bases. The CDR3 is 16 amino acids. Germline CDR1 and CDR2: MNHEY and SMNVEV (reference sequence). The junction had 10 bases not matched to a gene; V was cut back by 4 bases and J by 4 bases. The CDR3 DNA reads TGTGCCAGCAGTTCGGGACAGGGTCCCTTTTTCTATGGCTACACCTTC. Protein sequence: CASSSGQGPFFYGYTF.

There are many counts of this clonotype. The rearrangement links TRBV19 to TRBJ2-5, with D uncertain. The CDR3 length is 11 residues. CDR1 is LNHDA, CDR2 SQIVND, per germline (reference sequence). V shed 3 bases and J shed 2 bases, with 1 base lying between them. Written as DNA, the CDR3 is TGTGCCAGTAGTATTCAAGAGACCCAGTACTTC. It codes for CASSIQETQYF.

A remark on this clonotype: A much more abundant neighbour one base away suggests this may be a read error. Without the conserved terminal phenylalanine or tryptophan, this CDR3 likely stems from a read error. CDR3 DNA: TGTGCCAGCAGGCGGGACACCGGGGAGCTGTTTTGT. It encodes CASRRDTGELFC. The genes are TRBV2 and TRBJ2-2; maybe TRBD2 (5 bases). Trimming removed 6 bases at V and 3 bases at J, with 5 bases between. This CDR3 spans 12 amino acids. Germline-derived CDR1 and CDR2 are SNHLY and FYNNEI.

The chain employs TRBV12-3 or TRBV12-4 and TRBJ2-2; D is uncertain. Trimming removed 3 bases at V and 5 bases at J, with 10 bases between. This CDR3 comprises 14 residues. CDR3 sequence reads: CASSFWDNTGELFF. The CDR3 coding sequence is TGTGCCAGCAGTTTTTGGGATAATACCGGGGAGCTGTTTTTT.

This chain joins TRBV30 and TRBJ2-1; no definite D call. Trimming took 1 base from V and 6 from J, leaving 7 bases between them. Germline V gene sequence: CDR1 GTSNPN, CDR2 SVGIG (reference sequence). This CDR3 spans 12 amino acids. CDR3 amino acids: CAWSASSNEQFF. In DNA form, the CDR3 reads TGTGCCTGGAGTGCATCCAGCAATGAGCAGTTCTTC.

The rearrangement links TRBV7-3 to TRBJ2-5; tentatively, D is TRBD2 (5 bases). This CDR3 region has 13 residues. CDR1 and CDR2 from the germline V gene are SGHTA and FQGTGA. Trimming cost V 5 bases and J 3 bases, with 10 bases left between them. Here the CDR3 reads CASSVTTKETQYF. The CDR3, as DNA: TGTGCCAGCAGCGTGACTACCAAAGAGACCCAGTACTTC.

In this sample, this clonotype turned up a few times. The genes are TRBV6-1 and TRBJ1-6; 10 bases are shared with TRBD1. The length of the CDR3 is 12 residues. The trim removed 10 bases at V and 10 bases at J, leaving 4 bases unmatched. Germline CDR1 reads MNHNS; CDR2 reads SASEGT. The CDR3 protein is CATRTGGSPLHF. CDR3 sequence (DNA): TGTGCCACCAGGACAGGGGGGTCACCCCTCCACTTT.

This clonotype has a handful of counts. The chain employs TRBV15 and TRBJ2-5, with 7 bases lining up with TRBD1. The germline CDR1 and CDR2 sequences are LNHNV and YYDKDF (reference sequence). This CDR3 is built from 17 residues. Trimming cost V 5 bases and J 2 bases; bases outside gene matches: 14. Written as DNA, the CDR3 is TGTGCCACCAGCCCCCTGAAGGGGGCGCTCCCTCAAGAGACCCAGTACTTC. Residues: CATSPLKGALPQETQYF.

This clonotype was counted a few times. This chain joins TRBV7-2 and TRBJ2-2, with D unclear. Trimming pared 1 base from V and 5 bases from J, leaving 8 bases between. The CDR3 runs to 14 residues. CDR1 SGHTA and CDR2 FQGNSA come from the germline V gene. CDR3 sequence: CASSLDAGTGELFF. The DNA of the CDR3 is TGTGCCAGCAGCTTAGACGCTGGGACCGGGGAGCTGTTTTTT.

The chain has TRBV2 and TRBJ1-5; 11 positions match TRBD1. J was trimmed by 3 bases and V by 2 bases; bases with no gene match: 3. The CDR3 sequence is 16 residues long. Germline values: CDR1 SNHLY, CDR2 FYNNEI. The CDR3 sequence: CASSEYGQGANQPQHF. The CDR3 nucleotides are TGTGCCAGCAGTGAATATGGACAGGGGGCCAATCAGCCCCAGCATTTT.

About this clonotype: One end of the junction fails to match germline, which may point to a read error. J is TRBJ2-7 and V is TRBV7-9; D is undetermined. Looked up from germline, CDR1 is SEHNR and CDR2 is FQNEAQ (reference sequence). The CDR3 has 14 amino acids. The DNA for the CDR3 is TGCGCCAGCAGCGAATGGACGGAAGACTACGAGCAGTACTTC. Its translation: CASSEWTEDYEQYF.

This sequence joins TRBV29-1 and TRBJ2-3; possibly TRBD2 for D (6 bases). This CDR3 is built from 15 residues. Germline values: CDR1 SQVTM, CDR2 ANQGSEA. V lost 3 bases and J lost 3, with 16 bases in between. Here the CDR3 DNA reads TGCAGCGTTGATGGCGCGGGAATCCTTACAGATACGCAGTATTTT. Protein: CSVDGAGILTDTQYF.

Comment on this clonotype: Since no conserved phenylalanine or tryptophan closes the CDR3, a read error is the likely cause. The chain joins TRBV7-2 to TRBJ2-5; maybe TRBD1 (6 bases). The DNA end is more similar to TRBJ2-1, so the J call may be wrong. Germline values: CDR1 SGHTA, CDR2 FQGNSA. There are 13 residues in the CDR3. The CDR3 DNA sequence: TGTGCCAGCAGCCGGACAGCGGACAATGAGCAGTTCCTC. Protein product: CASSRTADNEQFL.

V gene TRBV7-4 combines with J gene TRBJ2-1, with D maybe TRBD2 (5 bases). This CDR3 spans 16 amino acids. Trimming shortened V by 7 bases and J by 10 bases, and 26 bases separated the two germline ends. Germline-derived CDR1 and CDR2 are SGHVT and SQSDAQ. This chain's CDR3 is CASTPHGSEQSYEQFF. The DNA of the CDR3 is TGTGCCAGCACCCCTCATGGTAGCGAGCAATCCTACGAGCAGTTCTTC.

The gene calls are TRBV19 and TRBJ1-1; no clear D gene. This CDR3 comprises 12 residues. V lost 7 bases, J lost 1 base, and 7 bases lay in between. CDR1 LNHDA and CDR2 SQIVND come from the germline V gene (reference sequence). CDR3: CASMTGNTEAFF. The CDR3 region has the DNA TGTGCCAGTATGACGGGGAACACTGAAGCTTTCTTT.

The chain joins TRBV30 to TRBJ2-1; D is unclear. The CDR3 spans 15 residues. V dropped 0 bases and J dropped 4 bases, with 13 bases sitting between them. Germline V lookup: CDR1 GTSNPN, CDR2 SVGIG (reference sequence). This CDR3 is CAWSVLTSRYNEQFF. Here the CDR3 DNA reads TGTGCCTGGAGTGTACTGACGTCCCGGTACAATGAGCAGTTCTTC.

V gene TRBV29-1 combines with J gene TRBJ1-1; D uncertain. This CDR3 is built from 12 residues. V was shortened by 6 bases and J by 3 bases, with 11 bases between the two germline ends. The germline gives CDR1 SQVTM, CDR2 ANQGSEA. Written as DNA, the CDR3 is TGCAGCGTAGCCCCTGGGGACACTGAAGCTTTCTTT. Protein: CSVAPGDTEAFF. Full variable domain (missing parts from reference TRBV29-1 and TRBJ1-1): SAVISQKPSRDICQRGTSLTIQCQVDSQVTMMFWYRQQPGQSLTLIATANQGSEATYESGFVIDKFPISRPNLTFSTLTVSNMSPEDSSIYLCSVAPGDTEAFFGQGTRLTVV.

Details on this clonotype: Compared with germline, one end of the junction differs, possibly owing to a read error. The rearrangement joins TRBV4-1 to TRBJ1-6, with a possible D match to TRBD1 (5 bases). Germline V lookup: CDR1 MGHRA, CDR2 YSYEKL. The CDR3 is made up of 14 amino acids. The CDR3 loop is CASSQEQVSSPLHF. CDR3 sequence (DNA): TGTGCCAGCAGCCAAGAACAGGTGTCGTCACCCCTCCACTTT.